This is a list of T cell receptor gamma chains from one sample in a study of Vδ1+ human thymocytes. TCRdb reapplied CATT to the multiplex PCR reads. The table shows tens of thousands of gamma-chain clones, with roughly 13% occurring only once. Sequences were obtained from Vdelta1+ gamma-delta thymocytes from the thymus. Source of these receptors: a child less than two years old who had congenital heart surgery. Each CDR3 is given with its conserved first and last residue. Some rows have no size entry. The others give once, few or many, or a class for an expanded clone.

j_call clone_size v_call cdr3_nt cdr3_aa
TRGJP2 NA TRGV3 TGTGCCACCTGGGACGACGTCGGGGATTGGATCAAGACGTTT CATWDDVGDWIKTF
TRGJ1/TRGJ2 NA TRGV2 TGTGCCACCTGGGACGGGCGGGCTTATAAGAAACTCTTT CATWDGRAYKKLF
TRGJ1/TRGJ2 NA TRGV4 TGTGCCACCTGGGATGGGCCCCACAGGAACGGTTATAAGAAACTCTTT CATWDGPHRNGYKKLF
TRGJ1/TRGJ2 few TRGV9 TGTGCCTTGTGGGTTCCTCTGGGGTATAAGAAACTCTTT CALWVPLGYKKLF
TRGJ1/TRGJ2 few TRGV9 TGTGCCTTGTGGGAGGTGATGGCCTATAAGAAACTCTTT CALWEVMAYKKLF
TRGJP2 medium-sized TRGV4 TGTGCCACCTGGGATACATATAGTAGTGATTGGATCAAGACGTTT CATWDTYSSDWIKTF
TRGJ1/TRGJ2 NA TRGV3 TGTGCCACCTGGGACAGGCCTTGGAAACTCTTT CATWDRPWKLF
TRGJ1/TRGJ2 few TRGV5 TGTGCCACCTGGGACATCCCCGGGGATTATTATAAGAAACTCTTT CATWDIPGDYYKKLF
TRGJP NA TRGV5 TGTGCCACCTGGGACAGGGCAGAGTTGGGCAAAAAAATCAAGGTATTT CATWDRAELGKKIKVF
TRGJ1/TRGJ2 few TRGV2 TGTGCCACCTGGGACGGAAAAAATAAGAAACTCTTT CATWDGKNKKLF
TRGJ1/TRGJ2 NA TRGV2 TGTGCCACCTGGGACGGGCGCTCTTATAAGAAACTCTTT CATWDGRSYKKLF
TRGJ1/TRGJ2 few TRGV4 TGTGCCACCTGGATTCTTTATAAGAAACTCTTT CATWILYKKLF
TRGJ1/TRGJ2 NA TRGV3 TGTGCCACCTGGGACAGGCCCGCGGTTAGTTATAAGAAACTCTTT CATWDRPAVSYKKLF
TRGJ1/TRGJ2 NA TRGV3 TGTACCACCTGGGACGGACTACCTATCTCTGCCCTTTATTATAAGAAACTCTTT CTTWDGLPISALYYKKLF
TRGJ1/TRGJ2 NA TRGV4 TGTGCCACCTGGAATGGTCGTTATTATAAGAAACTCTTT CATWNGRYYKKLF
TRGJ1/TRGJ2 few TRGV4 TGTGCCACCTGGACGTTGGGGACTTATTATAAGAAACTCTTT CATWTLGTYYKKLF